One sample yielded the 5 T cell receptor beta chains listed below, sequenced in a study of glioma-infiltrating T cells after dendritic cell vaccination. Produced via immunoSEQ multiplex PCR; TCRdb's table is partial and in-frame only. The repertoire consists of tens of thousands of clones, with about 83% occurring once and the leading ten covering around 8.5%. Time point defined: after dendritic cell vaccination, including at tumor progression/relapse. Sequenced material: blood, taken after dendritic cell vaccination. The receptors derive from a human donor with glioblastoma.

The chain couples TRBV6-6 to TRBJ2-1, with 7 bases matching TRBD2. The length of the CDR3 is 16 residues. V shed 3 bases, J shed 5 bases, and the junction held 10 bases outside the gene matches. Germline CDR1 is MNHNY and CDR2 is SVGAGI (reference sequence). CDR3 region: CASSYFRTSSHNEQFF. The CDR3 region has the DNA TGTGCCAGCAGTTATTTCCGGACTAGTTCGCACAATGAGCAGTTCTTC.

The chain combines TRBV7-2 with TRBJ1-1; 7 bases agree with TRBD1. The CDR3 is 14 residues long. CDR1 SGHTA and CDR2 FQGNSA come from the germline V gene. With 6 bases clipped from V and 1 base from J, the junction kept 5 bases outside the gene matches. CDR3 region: CASRSGTANTEAFF. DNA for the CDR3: TGTGCCAGCAGATCCGGGACAGCGAACACTGAAGCTTTCTTT.

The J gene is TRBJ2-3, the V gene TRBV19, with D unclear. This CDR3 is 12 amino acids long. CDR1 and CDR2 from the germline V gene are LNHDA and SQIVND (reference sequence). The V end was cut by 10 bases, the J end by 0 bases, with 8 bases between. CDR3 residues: CATALSTDTQYF. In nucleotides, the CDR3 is TGTGCCACCGCACTTAGCACAGATACGCAGTATTTT.

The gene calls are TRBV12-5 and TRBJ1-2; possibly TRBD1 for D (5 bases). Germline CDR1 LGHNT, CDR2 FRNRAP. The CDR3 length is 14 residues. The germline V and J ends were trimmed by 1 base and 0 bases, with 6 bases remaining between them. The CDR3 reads CASGLGGPNYGYTF. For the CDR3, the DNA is TGTGCTAGTGGTTTGGGGGGCCCTAACTATGGCTACACCTTC. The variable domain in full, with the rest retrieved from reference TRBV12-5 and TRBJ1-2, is DARVTQTPRHKVTEMGQEVTMRCQPILGHNTVFWYRQTMMQGLELLAYFRNRAPLDDSGMPKDRFSAEMPDATLATLKIQPSEPRDSAVYFCASGLGGPNYGYTFGSGTRLTVV.

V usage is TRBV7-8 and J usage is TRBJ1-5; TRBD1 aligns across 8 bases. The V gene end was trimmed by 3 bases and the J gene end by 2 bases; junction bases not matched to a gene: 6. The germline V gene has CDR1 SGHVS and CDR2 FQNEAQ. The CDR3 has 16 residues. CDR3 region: CASSLDRASRNQPQHF. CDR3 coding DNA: TGTGCCAGCAGCTTGGACAGGGCCAGCCGCAATCAGCCCCAGCATTTT.